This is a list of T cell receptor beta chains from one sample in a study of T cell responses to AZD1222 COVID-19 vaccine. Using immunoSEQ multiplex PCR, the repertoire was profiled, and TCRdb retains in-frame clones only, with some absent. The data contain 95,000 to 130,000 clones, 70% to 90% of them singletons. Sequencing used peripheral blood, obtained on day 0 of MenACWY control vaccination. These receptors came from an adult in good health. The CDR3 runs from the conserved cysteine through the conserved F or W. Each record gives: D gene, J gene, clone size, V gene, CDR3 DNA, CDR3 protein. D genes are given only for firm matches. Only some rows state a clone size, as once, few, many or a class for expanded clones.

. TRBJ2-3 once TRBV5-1 TGCGCCAGCCGCCGGGTTACAGTGACTAGCACAGATACGCAGTATTTT CASRRVTVTSTDTQYF
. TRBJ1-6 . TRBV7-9 TGTGCCAGCAGCTTAGGATACAGGGTTAATTCACCCCTCCACTTT CASSLGYRVNSPLHF
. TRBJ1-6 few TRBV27 TGTGCCAGCAGTTTACTCTCCGAGGGGTACGGGGTTTATAATTCACCCCTCCACTTT CASSLLSEGYGVYNSPLHF
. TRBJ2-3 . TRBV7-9 TGTGCCAGCAGCTTCGGGGTAGATACGCAGTATTTT CASSFGVDTQYF
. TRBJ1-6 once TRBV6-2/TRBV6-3 TGTGCCAGCAGTACAACAGGGAGCTCCTATAATTCACCCCTCCACTTT CASSTTGSSYNSPLHF
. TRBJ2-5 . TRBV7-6 TGTGCCAGCAGCCCGGAGGTGGAAGAGACCCAGTACTTC CASSPEVEETQYF
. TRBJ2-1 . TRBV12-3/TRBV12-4 TGTGCCAGCAGTTTCGCCGCCAATGAGCAGTTCTTC CASSFAANEQFF
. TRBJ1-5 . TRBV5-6 TGTGCCAGCAATTTTGGGGGGGCAAGGAATCAGCCCCAGCATTTT CASNFGGARNQPQHF
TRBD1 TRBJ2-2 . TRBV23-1 TGCGCCAGCAGTCAAACCACTTTGAGAGATCGGGACAGGATGACTTACAGCGGGGAGCTGTTTTTT CASSQTTLRDRDRMTYSGELFF
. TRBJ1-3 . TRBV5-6 TGTGCCAGCAGCTCACGGGGGGATCCCGGAAACACCATATATTTT CASSSRGDPGNTIYF
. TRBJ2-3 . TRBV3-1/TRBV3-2 TGTGCCAGCAGCCAAGATCAAGGGGGGGTCACAGATACGCAGTATTTT CASSQDQGGVTDTQYF
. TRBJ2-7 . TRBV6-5 TGTGCCAGCAGTTACTCGACCGGGGACGAGCAGTACTTC CASSYSTGDEQYF
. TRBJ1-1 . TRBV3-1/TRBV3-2 TGTGCCAGCAGCCAACAGGAGTTGAACACTGAAGCTTTCTTT CASSQQELNTEAFF
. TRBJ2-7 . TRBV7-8 TGTGCCAGCAGCTTCGCCCATACAAACGAGCAGTACTTC CASSFAHTNEQYF
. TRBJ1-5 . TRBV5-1 TGCGCCAGCAGTAAGGGCTCGGGAAGCAATCAGCCCCAGCATTTT CASSKGSGSNQPQHF
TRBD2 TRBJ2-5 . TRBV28 TGTGCCAGCAGAACGCCATGGGGACTAGCGGGGCAAGAGACCCAGTACTTC CASRTPWGLAGQETQYF
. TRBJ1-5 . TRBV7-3 TGTGCCAGCAGCTCCAACGCCAATCAGCCCCAGCATTTT CASSSNANQPQHF
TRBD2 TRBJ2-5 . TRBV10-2 TGCGCCAGCAGTGTGACTAGCGGGGGGGCCGGAGAGACCCAGTACTTC CASSVTSGGAGETQYF
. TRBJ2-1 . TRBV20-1 TGCAGTGCTAGTAGTTATAGGGGGACGGGGGAGCAGTTCTTC CSASSYRGTGEQFF
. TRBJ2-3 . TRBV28 TGTGCCAGCAGTTTAGGTCTAGCGAACACAGATACGCAGTATTTT CASSLGLANTDTQYF
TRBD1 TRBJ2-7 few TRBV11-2 TGTGCCAGCAGCTTTGGACAGGGCTACGAGCAGTACTTC CASSFGQGYEQYF
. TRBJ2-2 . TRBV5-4 TGTGCCAGCAACCAACAGGGTAATACCGGGGAGCTGTTTTTT CASNQQGNTGELFF
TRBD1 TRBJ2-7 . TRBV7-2 TGTGCCAGCAGCTTCCCGACAGGGGGCTTTAACGAGCAGTACTTC CASSFPTGGFNEQYF
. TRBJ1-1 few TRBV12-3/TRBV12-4 TGTGCCAGCAGTCCCAATCAGGGGCCTGAAGCTTTCTTT CASSPNQGPEAFF
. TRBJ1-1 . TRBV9 TGTGCCAGCAGCGCCGGAGGGGGGAACACTGAAGCTTTCTTT CASSAGGGNTEAFF
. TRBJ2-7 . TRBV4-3 TGCGCCAGCAGCCAAGACGGATCGCGTCCCTACGAGCAGTACTTC CASSQDGSRPYEQYF
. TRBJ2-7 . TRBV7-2 TGTGCCAGCAGCTTAGGGGGCGGGGCAACCTACGAGCAGTACTTC CASSLGGGATYEQYF
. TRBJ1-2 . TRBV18 TGTGCCAGCTCACCACCGGCCGCAGTTCGGGTCCACTATGGCTACACCTTC CASSPPAAVRVHYGYTF
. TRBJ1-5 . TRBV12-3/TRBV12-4 TGTGCCAGCAGTAAGGGGCAGAATCAGCCCCAGCATTTT CASSKGQNQPQHF
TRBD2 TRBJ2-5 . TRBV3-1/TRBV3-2 TGTGCCAGCAGCCATACTTCTAGCGGGGCGGAGACCCAGTACTTC CASSHTSSGAETQYF
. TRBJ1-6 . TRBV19 TGTGCCAGTAGTAGGCAGGGAGGTAATTCACCCCTCCACTTT CASSRQGGNSPLHF
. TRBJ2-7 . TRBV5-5 TGTGCCAGCAGCTTCAGGGGGGGTGAGCAGTACTTC CASSFRGGEQYF
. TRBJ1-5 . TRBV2 TGTGCCAGCAGTGGGGACCCCTCCACCCAGCATTTT CASSGDPSTQHF
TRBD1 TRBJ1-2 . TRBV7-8 TGTGCCAGCAGCTCTGGACAGGGTCGATTGATAGGAGACCGCTACACCTTC CASSSGQGRLIGDRYTF
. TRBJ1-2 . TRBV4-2 TGTGCCAGCAGCCATGATAGACGGCCCGATGGCTACACCTTC CASSHDRRPDGYTF
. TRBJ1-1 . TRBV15 TGTGCCACCAGCATTGGGTTGGGCAGGGCCCGCCGCACTGAAGCTTTCTTT CATSIGLGRARRTEAFF
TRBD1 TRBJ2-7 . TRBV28 TGTGCCAGCAGCTTACGACCGGGACAGGGCTACGAGCAGTACTTC CASSLRPGQGYEQYF